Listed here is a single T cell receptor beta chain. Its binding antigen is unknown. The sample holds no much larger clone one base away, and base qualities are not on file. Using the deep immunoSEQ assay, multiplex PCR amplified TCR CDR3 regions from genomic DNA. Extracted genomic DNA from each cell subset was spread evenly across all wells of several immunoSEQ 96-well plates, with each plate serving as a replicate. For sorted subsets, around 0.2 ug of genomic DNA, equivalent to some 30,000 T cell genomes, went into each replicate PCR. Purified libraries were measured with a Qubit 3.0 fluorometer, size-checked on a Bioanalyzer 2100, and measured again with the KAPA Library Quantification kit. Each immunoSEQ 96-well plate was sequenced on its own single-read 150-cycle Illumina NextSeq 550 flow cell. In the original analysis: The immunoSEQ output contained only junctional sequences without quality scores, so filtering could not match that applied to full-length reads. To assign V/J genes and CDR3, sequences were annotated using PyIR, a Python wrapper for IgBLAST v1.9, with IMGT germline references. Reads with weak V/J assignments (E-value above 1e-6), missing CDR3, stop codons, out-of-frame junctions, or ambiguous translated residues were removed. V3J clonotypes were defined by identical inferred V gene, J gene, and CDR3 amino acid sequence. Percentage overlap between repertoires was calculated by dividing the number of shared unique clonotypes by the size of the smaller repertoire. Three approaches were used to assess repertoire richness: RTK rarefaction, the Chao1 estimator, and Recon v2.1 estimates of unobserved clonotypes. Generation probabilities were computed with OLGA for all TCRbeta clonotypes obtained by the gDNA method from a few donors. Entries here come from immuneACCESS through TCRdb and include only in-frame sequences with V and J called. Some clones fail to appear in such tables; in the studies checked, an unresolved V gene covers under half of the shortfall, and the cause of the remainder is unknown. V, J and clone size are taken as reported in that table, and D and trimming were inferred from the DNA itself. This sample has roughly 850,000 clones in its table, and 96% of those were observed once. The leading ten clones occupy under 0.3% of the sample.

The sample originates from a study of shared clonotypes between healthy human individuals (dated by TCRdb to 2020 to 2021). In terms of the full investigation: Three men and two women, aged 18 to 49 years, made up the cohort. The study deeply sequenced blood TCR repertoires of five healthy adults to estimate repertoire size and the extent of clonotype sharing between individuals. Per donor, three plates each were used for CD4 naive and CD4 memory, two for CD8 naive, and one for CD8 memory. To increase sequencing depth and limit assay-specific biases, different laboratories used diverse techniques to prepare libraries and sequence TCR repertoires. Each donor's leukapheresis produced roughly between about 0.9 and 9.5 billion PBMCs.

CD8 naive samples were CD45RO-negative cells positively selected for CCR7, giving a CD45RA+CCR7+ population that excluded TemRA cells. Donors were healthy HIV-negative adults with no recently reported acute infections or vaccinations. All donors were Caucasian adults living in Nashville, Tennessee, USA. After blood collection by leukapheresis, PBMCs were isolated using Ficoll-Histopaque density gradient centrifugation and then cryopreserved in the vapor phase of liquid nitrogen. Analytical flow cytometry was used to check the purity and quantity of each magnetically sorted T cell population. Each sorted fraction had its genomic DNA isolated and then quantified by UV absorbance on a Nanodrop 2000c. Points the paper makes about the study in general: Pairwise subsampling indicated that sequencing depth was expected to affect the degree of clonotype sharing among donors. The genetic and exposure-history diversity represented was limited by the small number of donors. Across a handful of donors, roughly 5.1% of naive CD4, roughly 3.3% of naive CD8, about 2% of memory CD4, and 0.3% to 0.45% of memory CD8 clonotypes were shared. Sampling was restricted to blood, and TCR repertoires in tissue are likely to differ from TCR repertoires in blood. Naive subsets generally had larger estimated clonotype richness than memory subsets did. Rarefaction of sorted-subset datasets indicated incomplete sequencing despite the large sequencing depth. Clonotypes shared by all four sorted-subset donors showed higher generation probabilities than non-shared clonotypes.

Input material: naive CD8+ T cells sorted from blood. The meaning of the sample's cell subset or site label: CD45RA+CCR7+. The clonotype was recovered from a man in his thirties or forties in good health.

CDR3 region: CASTPLQGGYEQYF. The DNA sequence is as follows: TGTGCCAGCACCCCCCTACAGGGTGGCTACGAGCAGTACTTC. The rearrangement combines TRBV27 with TRBJ2-7, with TRBD1 as a weak D call on 6 bases. Trimming at the junction amounts to 7 bases on V and 3 bases on J, and the germline ends lie 16 bases apart. CDR1 and CDR2 (MNHEY, SMNVEV) derive from the germline V gene (reference sequence). From cysteine to phenylalanine, the CDR3 is 14 amino acids long. The read is trimmed to its CDR3 DNA, 42 bases read in frame from base 1.